Listed below are T cell receptor beta chains from one sample, sequenced in a study of shared clonotypes between healthy human individuals. This table comes from immunoSEQ multiplex PCR, and its TCRdb copy is limited to in-frame clones, with some not included. Here the sample spans about 1,900,000 clones, just under 95% being singletons. Specimen: naive CD8+ T cells sorted from blood. All receptors come from a man aged 18 to 29 in good health. The CDR3 runs from the conserved cysteine through the conserved F or W. The order of the fields is CDR3 protein, CDR3 DNA, clone size, V gene, D gene, J gene. D genes are given only for firm matches. Clone sizes are given selectively: once, few, many, or a class where the clone is expanded.

cdr3_aa: CASSYSPVGRNEQYF
cdr3_nt: TGTGCCAGCAGTTACTCCCCCGTGGGGAGGAACGAGCAGTACTTC
clone_size: once
v_call: TRBV6-5
d_call: NA
j_call: TRBJ2-7

cdr3_aa: CASSIGGDEQYF
cdr3_nt: TGTGCCAGTAGTATAGGAGGTGACGAGCAGTACTTC
clone_size: once
v_call: TRBV19
d_call: NA
j_call: TRBJ2-7

cdr3_aa: CASSTSGGANEQYF
cdr3_nt: TGTGCCAGCAGCACTAGCGGGGGGGCAAACGAGCAGTACTTC
clone_size: NA
v_call: TRBV27
d_call: TRBD2
j_call: TRBJ2-7

cdr3_aa: CASSYSQGGTDTQYF
cdr3_nt: TGTGCCAGCAGTTACTCCCAGGGAGGCACAGATACGCAGTATTTT
clone_size: NA
v_call: TRBV6-5
d_call: NA
j_call: TRBJ2-3

cdr3_aa: CASSELWGDYTEAFF
cdr3_nt: TGTGCCAGCAGCGAGTTGTGGGGGGATTATACTGAAGCTTTCTTT
clone_size: NA
v_call: TRBV9
d_call: NA
j_call: TRBJ1-1

cdr3_aa: CASSQVSASGTYEQYF
cdr3_nt: TGCGCCAGCAGCCAAGTATCGGCTAGCGGGACCTACGAGCAGTACTTC
clone_size: NA
v_call: TRBV4-1
d_call: TRBD2
j_call: TRBJ2-7

cdr3_aa: CASGPAKGADQPQHF
cdr3_nt: TGTGCTAGTGGTCCCGCTAAGGGGGCGGATCAGCCCCAGCATTTT
clone_size: once
v_call: TRBV12-5
d_call: TRBD1
j_call: TRBJ1-5

cdr3_aa: CASSLEDTYYEQYF
cdr3_nt: TGCGCCAGCAGCTTAGAGGACACTTACTACGAGCAGTACTTC
clone_size: NA
v_call: TRBV5-1
d_call: NA
j_call: TRBJ2-7

cdr3_aa: CASSPTGDGYEQYF
cdr3_nt: TGTGCCAGCAGCCCAACGGGGGACGGCTACGAGCAGTACTTC
clone_size: NA
v_call: TRBV6-1
d_call: NA
j_call: TRBJ2-7

cdr3_aa: CASSDLRQGCTKLKRETQYF
cdr3_nt: TGTGCCAGCAGTGACTTACGACAGGGGTGTACGAAACTCAAGAGGGAGACCCAGTACTTC
clone_size: NA
v_call: TRBV6-4
d_call: TRBD1
j_call: TRBJ2-5

cdr3_aa: CASSPDRPTSTDTQYF
cdr3_nt: TGCGCCAGCAGCCCGGACAGGCCTACTAGCACAGATACGCAGTATTTT
clone_size: once
v_call: TRBV5-1
d_call: TRBD1
j_call: TRBJ2-3

cdr3_aa: CASSYWDRTDTQYF
cdr3_nt: TGTGCCAGCAGTTATTGGGACAGGACAGATACGCAGTATTTT
clone_size: NA
v_call: TRBV6-6
d_call: TRBD1
j_call: TRBJ2-3

cdr3_aa: CASSAAGEQYEQYF
cdr3_nt: TGTGCCAGCAGCGCAGCGGGAGAACAGTACGAGCAGTACTTC
clone_size: NA
v_call: TRBV9
d_call: TRBD2
j_call: TRBJ2-7

cdr3_aa: CASSLIANTGELFF
cdr3_nt: TGTGCCAGCAGTTTAATAGCGAACACCGGGGAGCTGTTTTTT
clone_size: NA
v_call: TRBV27
d_call: NA
j_call: TRBJ2-2

cdr3_aa: CASNDRGDGYTF
cdr3_nt: TGTGCCAGCAACGACAGGGGGGATGGCTACACCTTC
clone_size: NA
v_call: TRBV19
d_call: TRBD1
j_call: TRBJ1-2

cdr3_aa: CASSILQMNTEAFF
cdr3_nt: TGTGCCAGTAGTATCCTGCAGATGAACACTGAAGCTTTCTTT
clone_size: NA
v_call: TRBV19
d_call: NA
j_call: TRBJ1-1

cdr3_aa: CASSYTVDTQYF
cdr3_nt: TGTGCCAGCAGTTACACCGTAGATACGCAGTATTTT
clone_size: NA
v_call: TRBV6-5
d_call: NA
j_call: TRBJ2-3

cdr3_aa: CASSQAPELDGNTIYF
cdr3_nt: TGCGCCAGCAGCCAAGCCCCGGAGCTCGACGGAAACACCATATATTTT
clone_size: once
v_call: TRBV4-1
d_call: NA
j_call: TRBJ1-3

cdr3_aa: CASSEYQGGELFF
cdr3_nt: TGTGCCAGCAGTGAATATCAGGGCGGGGAGCTGTTTTTT
clone_size: once
v_call: TRBV25-1
d_call: NA
j_call: TRBJ2-2

cdr3_aa: CASSEYGQGGGTDTQYF
cdr3_nt: TGTGCCAGCAGTGAATACGGGCAAGGGGGGGGCACAGATACGCAGTATTTT
clone_size: NA
v_call: TRBV25-1
d_call: NA
j_call: TRBJ2-3

cdr3_aa: CAITGQVDTGELFF
cdr3_nt: TGTGCCATTACCGGACAGGTGGATACCGGGGAGCTGTTTTTT
clone_size: NA
v_call: TRBV6-4
d_call: TRBD1
j_call: TRBJ2-2

cdr3_aa: CASSSGSLYEQYF
cdr3_nt: TGCGCCAGCAGCAGCGGGAGCCTCTACGAGCAGTACTTC
clone_size: NA
v_call: TRBV5-1
d_call: TRBD2
j_call: TRBJ2-7

cdr3_aa: CASSSQDFFTDTQYF
cdr3_nt: TGCGCCAGCAGCTCTCAGGATTTCTTCACAGATACGCAGTATTTT
clone_size: NA
v_call: TRBV5-1
d_call: NA
j_call: TRBJ2-3

cdr3_aa: CASSLLVGVADTQYF
cdr3_nt: TGTGCCAGCAGTTTATTAGTGGGGGTGGCAGATACGCAGTATTTT
clone_size: NA
v_call: TRBV28
d_call: NA
j_call: TRBJ2-3

cdr3_aa: CSVDRGYEQYF
cdr3_nt: TGCAGCGTTGATCGGGGATACGAGCAGTACTTC
clone_size: NA
v_call: TRBV29-1
d_call: NA
j_call: TRBJ2-7

cdr3_aa: CASSFWGQSGYNEQFF
cdr3_nt: TGTGCCAGCAGCTTTTGGGGACAGAGCGGATACAATGAGCAGTTCTTC
clone_size: NA
v_call: TRBV11-2
d_call: TRBD1
j_call: TRBJ2-1

cdr3_aa: CAWSLSASFYEQYF
cdr3_nt: TGTGCCTGGAGCCTTAGCGCGAGCTTCTACGAGCAGTACTTC
clone_size: NA
v_call: TRBV30
d_call: NA
j_call: TRBJ2-7

cdr3_aa: CASRIRGAYEQYF
cdr3_nt: TGTGCCAGCAGAATCCGCGGGGCTTACGAGCAGTACTTC
clone_size: NA
v_call: TRBV6-1
d_call: NA
j_call: TRBJ2-7

cdr3_aa: CASSYLGTSEAFF
cdr3_nt: TGTGCCAGCAGTTACCTAGGGACGTCCGAAGCTTTCTTT
clone_size: NA
v_call: TRBV6-6
d_call: NA
j_call: TRBJ1-1

cdr3_aa: CASSHGTSGGEETQYF
cdr3_nt: TGTGCCAGCTCACACGGGACTAGCGGGGGAGAAGAGACCCAGTACTTC
clone_size: NA
v_call: TRBV18
d_call: TRBD2
j_call: TRBJ2-5

cdr3_aa: CASSYPDPTQYF
cdr3_nt: TGTGCCAGCAGTTATCCAGACCCGACCCAGTACTTC
clone_size: NA
v_call: TRBV6-6
d_call: NA
j_call: TRBJ2-5

cdr3_aa: CASSYSISPQETQYF
cdr3_nt: TGTGCCAGCAGTTACTCGATTAGCCCCCAAGAGACCCAGTACTTC
clone_size: NA
v_call: TRBV6-5
d_call: NA
j_call: TRBJ2-5

cdr3_aa: CASSRDVLRGANVLTF
cdr3_nt: TGTGCCAGCAGCCGAGACGTCTTGAGAGGGGCCAACGTCCTGACTTTC
clone_size: NA
v_call: TRBV13
d_call: NA
j_call: TRBJ2-6

cdr3_aa: CASSEARGNSYEQYF
cdr3_nt: TGTGCCAGCAGTGAAGCGCGGGGTAACTCCTACGAGCAGTACTTC
clone_size: once
v_call: TRBV6-1
d_call: NA
j_call: TRBJ2-7

cdr3_aa: CASSRDRGPGNTIYF
cdr3_nt: TGTGCCAGCAGCCGGGACAGGGGACCTGGAAACACCATATATTTT
clone_size: NA
v_call: TRBV6-1
d_call: TRBD1
j_call: TRBJ1-3

cdr3_aa: CASSYSGQGTEQYF
cdr3_nt: TGTGCCAGCAGTTACTCGGGACAGGGGACCGAGCAGTACTTC
clone_size: NA
v_call: TRBV6-5
d_call: TRBD1
j_call: TRBJ2-7

cdr3_aa: CAWSVKTGVLQETQYF
cdr3_nt: TGTGCCTGGAGTGTAAAGACAGGGGTTCTCCAAGAGACCCAGTACTTC
clone_size: NA
v_call: TRBV30
d_call: TRBD1
j_call: TRBJ2-5

cdr3_aa: CASSHLVYEQYF
cdr3_nt: TGTGCCAGCAGCCACCTAGTCTACGAGCAGTACTTC
clone_size: NA
v_call: TRBV11-2
d_call: NA
j_call: TRBJ2-7

cdr3_aa: CASSAGTDTQYF
cdr3_nt: TGTGCCAGCAGCGCAGGCACAGATACGCAGTATTTT
clone_size: NA
v_call: TRBV9
d_call: NA
j_call: TRBJ2-3

cdr3_aa: CASSQVVGTDTQYF
cdr3_nt: TGCGCCAGCAGCCAAGTAGTTGGCACAGATACGCAGTATTTT
clone_size: NA
v_call: TRBV4-1
d_call: NA
j_call: TRBJ2-3

cdr3_aa: CAWTDNEKLFF
cdr3_nt: TGTGCCTGGACGGATAATGAAAAACTGTTTTTT
clone_size: NA
v_call: TRBV30
d_call: NA
j_call: TRBJ1-4

cdr3_aa: CASSIGPGVGDTQYF
cdr3_nt: TGTGCCAGTAGTATCGGGCCAGGGGTGGGCGATACGCAGTATTTT
clone_size: NA
v_call: TRBV19
d_call: NA
j_call: TRBJ2-3

cdr3_aa: CASSLGQGEGTDTQYF
cdr3_nt: TGTGCCAGCAGTCTAGGACAGGGTGAGGGAACAGATACGCAGTATTTT
clone_size: NA
v_call: TRBV28
d_call: TRBD1
j_call: TRBJ2-3

cdr3_aa: CSGTGNNEQFF
cdr3_nt: TGCAGCGGGACAGGGAACAATGAGCAGTTCTTC
clone_size: NA
v_call: TRBV29-1
d_call: TRBD1
j_call: TRBJ2-1

cdr3_aa: CASSPPTTSSYEQYF
cdr3_nt: TGTGCCAGCAGCCCACCAACAACCAGCTCCTACGAGCAGTACTTC
clone_size: NA
v_call: TRBV7-9
d_call: NA
j_call: TRBJ2-7

cdr3_aa: CASSYSQGREKLFF
cdr3_nt: TGTGCCAGCAGTTACTCTCAGGGAAGAGAAAAACTGTTTTTT
clone_size: NA
v_call: TRBV6-5
d_call: NA
j_call: TRBJ1-4

cdr3_aa: CASSETEASSYNEQFF
cdr3_nt: TGCGCCAGCAGCGAGACTGAGGCCAGCTCCTACAATGAGCAGTTCTTC
clone_size: NA
v_call: TRBV4-1
d_call: NA
j_call: TRBJ2-1

cdr3_aa: CASSHTSGSFEQFF
cdr3_nt: TGTGCCAGCAGCCACACTAGCGGGAGTTTTGAGCAGTTCTTC
clone_size: NA
v_call: TRBV7-9
d_call: TRBD2
j_call: TRBJ2-1

cdr3_aa: CASSYSILEGNEQFF
cdr3_nt: TGTGCCAGCAGTTACTCGATTTTGGAGGGCAATGAGCAGTTCTTC
clone_size: NA
v_call: TRBV6-5
d_call: NA
j_call: TRBJ2-1

cdr3_aa: CASSGYRDEQYF
cdr3_nt: TGTGCCAGCAGTGGATACAGGGACGAGCAGTACTTC
clone_size: NA
v_call: TRBV2
d_call: NA
j_call: TRBJ2-7

cdr3_aa: CASSSSREGPYGYTF
cdr3_nt: TGTGCCAGCAGTTCATCTCGGGAGGGTCCCTATGGCTACACCTTC
clone_size: NA
v_call: TRBV28
d_call: NA
j_call: TRBJ1-2

cdr3_aa: CASSLRQGVTEAFF
cdr3_nt: TGTGCCAGCAGCCTAAGACAGGGGGTCACTGAAGCTTTCTTT
clone_size: NA
v_call: TRBV4-2
d_call: TRBD1
j_call: TRBJ1-1

cdr3_aa: CASSIGSDNQPQHF
cdr3_nt: TGTGCCAGTAGTATAGGGAGTGACAATCAGCCCCAGCATTTT
clone_size: NA
v_call: TRBV19
d_call: NA
j_call: TRBJ1-5

cdr3_aa: CASSLLLAPSYEQYF
cdr3_nt: TGTGCCAGCAGCTTGTTATTAGCTCCTTCCTACGAGCAGTACTTC
clone_size: NA
v_call: TRBV5-6
d_call: NA
j_call: TRBJ2-7